This T cell receptor beta chain was identified in a study of blood T cells in healthy people across ages. Germline-derived CDR1 and CDR2 are SGHTA and FQGNSA. This CDR3 spans 15 amino acids. V gave up 8 bases and J gave up 3 bases, with 17 bases separating them. This clonotype appeared once. Its antigen is not known. The draw of peripheral blood yielded roughly 10 milliliters from each donor. Findings of the study overall: TCR beta diversity, measured per million T cells, fell in a roughly linear way with age.

With a J-beta primer mix and a sample-barcoded 5' primer, a second PCR ran about 6 to 11 cycles. Via MiXCR, TCRdb re-called the 5' RACE reads, giving one row per CDR3 protein. Of fewer than 1.5 million distinct CDR3 sequences listed, 42% are singletons. The chain links TRBV7-2 to TRBJ2-1, with D maybe TRBD2 (6 bases). This sequence originates from a woman aged 18-29 years in good health. Sequenced material: blood. The CDR3 spells CASGQGLSFYNEQFF. The CDR3, as DNA: TGTGCCAGCGGCCAGGGACTCTCCTTCTACAATGAGCAGTTCTTC.